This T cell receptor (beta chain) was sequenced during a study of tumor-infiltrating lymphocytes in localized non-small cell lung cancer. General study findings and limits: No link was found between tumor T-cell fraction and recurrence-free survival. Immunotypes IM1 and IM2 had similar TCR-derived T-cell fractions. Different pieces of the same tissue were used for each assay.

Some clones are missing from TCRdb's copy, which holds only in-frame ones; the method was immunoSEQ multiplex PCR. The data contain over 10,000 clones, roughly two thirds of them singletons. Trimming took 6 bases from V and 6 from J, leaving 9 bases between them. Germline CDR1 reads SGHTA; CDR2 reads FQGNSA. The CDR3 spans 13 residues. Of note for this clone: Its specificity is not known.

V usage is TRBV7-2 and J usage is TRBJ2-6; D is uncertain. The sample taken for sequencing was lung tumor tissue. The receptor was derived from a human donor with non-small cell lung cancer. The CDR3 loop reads CASSLLEANVLTF. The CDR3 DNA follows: TGTGCCAGCAGTCTTCTGGAGGCCAACGTCCTGACTTTC.